The present T cell receptor beta chain was sequenced within a study of OX40 agonist ivuxolimab in advanced cancers. CDR3 length: 15 amino acids. V shed 4 bases, J shed 5 bases, and the junction held 4 bases outside the gene matches. The V gene's germline CDR1 is SEHNR and CDR2 FQNEAQ (reference sequence). This clone has just one count. Produced via immunoSEQ multiplex PCR; TCRdb's table is partial and in-frame only. Here the sample spans about 50,000 clones, 85% to 90% being singletons. The sequences come from CD4+ or CD8+ T cells sorted from blood, collected in a trial of the OX40 agonist ivuxolimab. This TCR was recovered from an adult with an advanced solid tumor such as melanoma, head and neck, liver or kidney cancer. V usage is TRBV7-9 and J usage is TRBJ2-5, with 13 bases that match TRBD2. In DNA form, the CDR3 reads TGTGCCAGCAGCTCCACTAGCGGGGGGGCGGAGACCCAGTACTTC. It encodes CASSSTSGGAETQYF.